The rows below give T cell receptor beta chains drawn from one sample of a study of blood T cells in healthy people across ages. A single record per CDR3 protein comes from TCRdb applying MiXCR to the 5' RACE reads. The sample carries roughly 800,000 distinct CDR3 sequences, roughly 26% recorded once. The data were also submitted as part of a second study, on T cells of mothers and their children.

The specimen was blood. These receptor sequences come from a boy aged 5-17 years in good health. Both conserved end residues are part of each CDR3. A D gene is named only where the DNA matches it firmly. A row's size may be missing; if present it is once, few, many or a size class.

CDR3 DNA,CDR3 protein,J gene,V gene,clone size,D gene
TGTGCCAGCAGCCGGACTAGCGGCGCGAGTGGTCGCACAGATACGCAGTATTTT,CASSRTSGASGRTDTQYF,TRBJ2-3,TRBV12-3/TRBV12-4,-,TRBD2
TGTGCCAGCAGTCACCGGGACAGGGGGCGCGATGAGCAGTTCTTC,CASSHRDRGRDEQFF,TRBJ2-1,TRBV12-3/TRBV12-4,few,TRBD1
TGTGCCAGCAGCAAGGAGGGTGCCTACGAGCAGTACTTC,CASSKEGAYEQYF,TRBJ2-7,TRBV6-1,few,-
TGTGCCAGCAGTTACTTCGCCACGAACACTGAAGCTTTCTTT,CASSYFATNTEAFF,TRBJ1-1,TRBV6-6,-,-
TGTGCCAGCAGTGCTCTTCGCGGGGAGGCAGATACGCAGTATTTT,CASSALRGEADTQYF,TRBJ2-3,TRBV9,-,-
TGCGCCAGCAGCCCAGAGAACCTCTACTCTGGGGCCAACGTCCTGACTTTC,CASSPENLYSGANVLTF,TRBJ2-6,TRBV5-1,-,-
TGTGCCAGCAGTCGTACCCGGCAAGACTACGAGCAGTACTTC,CASSRTRQDYEQYF,TRBJ2-7,TRBV7-9,few,-
TGTGCCAGCAACGACGGGGGGACAGCCAACACCGGGGAGCTGTTTTTT,CASNDGGTANTGELFF,TRBJ2-2,TRBV7-9,-,-
TGTGCCAGCAGTTTCACTAGCGGGGGGATCTCAGGGACCCAGTACTTC,CASSFTSGGISGTQYF,TRBJ2-5,TRBV6-5,few,TRBD2
TGTGCCAGCAGTGAATTGGAGCCCGGGGGTAATCAGCCCCAGCATTTT,CASSELEPGGNQPQHF,TRBJ1-5,TRBV6-1,-,-
TGTGCCACCAGTGACAAGAATCAGCCCCAGCATTTT,CATSDKNQPQHF,TRBJ1-5,TRBV24-1,-,-
TGTGCCAGCAGCGTAGCGGGGGGGATCTACGAGCAGTACTTC,CASSVAGGIYEQYF,TRBJ2-7,TRBV13,-,TRBD2
TGCGCCAGCAGCCAAATCCTTATCCGGGACGGAGATGAAAAACTGTTTTTT,CASSQILIRDGDEKLFF,TRBJ1-4,TRBV4-1,-,-
TGTGCCAGCAGCTCAGTCTGGGGGCCGAACACCGGGGAGCTGTTTTTT,CASSSVWGPNTGELFF,TRBJ2-2,TRBV7-9,once,-
TGTGCCAGCAGCGTCCGACAGGGAGAAAAACTGTTTTTT,CASSVRQGEKLFF,TRBJ1-4,TRBV7-8,few,TRBD1
TGTGCCAGCAGCATTGACCCGAGCGGCTTGGATGAGCAGTTCTTC,CASSIDPSGLDEQFF,TRBJ2-1,TRBV5-5,few,-
TGCGCCAGCAGTGAGTCGTTGCATGCCAACTATGGCTACACCTTC,CASSESLHANYGYTF,TRBJ1-2,TRBV10-2,-,-
TGTGCCTGGAGCCGCAGCTCCTACAATGAGCAGTTCTTC,CAWSRSSYNEQFF,TRBJ2-1,TRBV30,few,-
TGCAGTGCTAGTTTGACTAGTGCGGATACGCAGTATTTT,CSASLTSADTQYF,TRBJ2-3,TRBV20-1,-,-
TGTGCCAGCAGTAGCGGGGCAGACAATCGGGAGCAGTTCTTC,CASSSGADNREQFF,TRBJ2-1,TRBV7-9,-,TRBD2
TGTGCCTGGACCCCCTTTCAGGGGGCCGGGGAGCTGTTTTTT,CAWTPFQGAGELFF,TRBJ2-2,TRBV30,-,TRBD1
TGTGCCAGCAGCCAAGCCGGACAGGTCTGGGTCGCTGAGCAGTTCTTC,CASSQAGQVWVAEQFF,TRBJ2-1,TRBV14,-,TRBD1
TGCGCCAGCAGCTTTAACCAAGAGACCCAGTACTTC,CASSFNQETQYF,TRBJ2-5,TRBV5-1,many,-
TGTGCCAGCAGATTGACAGAGAATAGCAATCAGCCCCAGCATTTT,CASRLTENSNQPQHF,TRBJ1-5,TRBV6-2/TRBV6-3,-,-
TGCGCCAGCAGCTTCTCCTTGAGCTTCAACACGAATGAGCAGTTCTTC,CASSFSLSFNTNEQFF,TRBJ2-1,TRBV5-1,-,-
TGCAGTGCTATTTTAAGCCACGAGCAGTTCTTC,CSAILSHEQFF,TRBJ2-1,TRBV20-1,-,-
TGCGCCAGCAGCTTGGAGGGACAGGGGGCGTTAGATACGCAGTATTTT,CASSLEGQGALDTQYF,TRBJ2-3,TRBV5-1,-,TRBD1
TGTGCCAGCCAAAGGGGAGTAGGTGAAAAACTGCTTTTT,CASQRGVGEKLLF,TRBJ1-4,TRBV6-1,-,-
TGTGCCAGCCTAGAGGGCGACTCTAACTATGGCTACACCTTC,CASLEGDSNYGYTF,TRBJ1-2,TRBV12-3/TRBV12-4,few,-
TGTGCCAGCAGCCAAGAAGATTTGAGGGGAGGGGTCTATGGCTACACCTTC,CASSQEDLRGGVYGYTF,TRBJ1-2,TRBV3-1,-,-
TGTGCCAGCAGCCCTCCGGCGGGGGGCTCCCCAAACTACGAGCAGTACTTC,CASSPPAGGSPNYEQYF,TRBJ2-7,TRBV7-6,-,TRBD2